Presented here are 8 T cell receptor beta chains from one specimen sequenced in a study of cytomegalovirus exposure and HLA in healthy donors. The primer mix had 60 Vbeta and 13 Jbeta primers. Assay: immunoSEQ multiplex PCR; the TCRdb copy retains only in-frame clones and omits some. The sample comprises hundreds of thousands of clones, about 83% of which are singletons, and around 15% rests with the top ten. Sequencing input: PBMCs. The receptors stem from a middle-aged man in good health and CMV-seronegative.

The CDR3 loop is CASSAARGEGYTF. The DNA for the CDR3 is TGTGCCAGCAGCGCTGCCCGGGGGGAAGGCTACACCTTC. The gene calls are TRBV7-9 and TRBJ1-2; tentatively, D is TRBD1 (5 bases). Trimming took 5 bases from V and 8 from J, leaving 15 bases between them. The CDR3 sequence is 13 residues long. CDR1 is SEHNR and CDR2 is FQNEAQ in the germline V gene (reference sequence).

V gene TRBV5-4 combines with J gene TRBJ2-1; TRBD1 might be the D (5 bases). V dropped 1 base and J dropped 6 bases, with 8 bases sitting between them. The CDR3 extends over 13 amino acids. Germline lookup yields CDR1 SGHNT and CDR2 YYREEE (reference sequence). CDR3 DNA: TGTGCCAGCAGCTTGCAGGGTAGCAATGAGCAGTTCTTC. Translation gives CASSLQGSNEQFF.

This rearrangement joins TRBV27 to TRBJ1-4; 7 bases are shared with TRBD1. The CDR3 sequence is 15 residues long. The junction had 9 bases not matched to a gene; V was cut back by 5 bases and J by 6 bases. Germline loops: CDR1 MNHEY, CDR2 SMNVEV (reference sequence). The DNA for the CDR3 is TGTGCCAGCAGTCCCATAGGGGGCGTTCATGAAAAACTGTTTTTT. This encodes CASSPIGGVHEKLFF.

This clone appeared a few times. The CDR3: CASSLGQSGAGELFF. CDR3 DNA sequence: TGTGCCAGCAGCTTAGGCCAGTCAGGGGCCGGGGAGCTGTTTTTT. The chain uses TRBV7-2 and TRBJ2-2; D may be TRBD1 (6 bases). The V gene's germline CDR1 is SGHTA and CDR2 FQGNSA. The CDR3 length is 15 residues. Trimming left V 1 base short and J 6 bases short, with 12 bases between.

J is TRBJ1-1 and V is TRBV10-3, with D maybe TRBD1 (6 bases). The germline gives CDR1 ENHRY, CDR2 SYGVKD. This CDR3 has 15 residues. Trimming shortened V by 6 bases and J by 0 bases, and 14 bases separated the two germline ends. Here the CDR3 reads CAIRDSDRMNTEAFF. CDR3 nucleotides: TGTGCCATCAGGGACTCGGACAGAATGAACACTGAAGCTTTCTTT.

The chain couples TRBV12-5 to TRBJ2-2; 11 positions match TRBD2. This CDR3 has 18 residues. Germline loops: CDR1 LGHNT, CDR2 FRNRAP. With V trimmed by 3 bases and J by 4 bases, 10 bases remained unmatched. The CDR3, as DNA: TGTGCTAGTGGTTTAAGTAGCGGGGGGGCCCGGGTCACCGGGGAGCTGTTTTTT. It specifies CASGLSSGGARVTGELFF. The full variable domain, in which reference TRBV12-5 and TRBJ2-2 provide the parts outside the CDR3, is DARVTQTPRHKVTEMGQEVTMRCQPILGHNTVFWYRQTMMQGLELLAYFRNRAPLDDSGMPKDRFSAEMPDATLATLKIQPSEPRDSAVYFCASGLSSGGARVTGELFFGEGSRLTVL.

The chain carries TRBV15 and TRBJ1-6; tentative D call: TRBD1 (5 bases). The germline V gene encodes CDR1 LNHNV and CDR2 YYDKDF (reference sequence). This CDR3 is 18 amino acids long. V lost 0 bases to trimming and J lost 6 bases, with 18 bases between them. CDR3 amino acids: CATSRDQGGSGGNSPLHF. DNA for the CDR3: TGTGCCACCAGCAGAGATCAGGGTGGTTCAGGCGGTAATTCACCCCTCCACTTT.

The chain uses TRBV29-1 and TRBJ2-3; 7 bases are shared with TRBD1. With 4 bases clipped from V and 2 bases from J, the junction kept 3 bases outside the gene matches. The CDR3 totals 13 residues. Looked up from germline, CDR1 is SQVTM and CDR2 is ANQGSEA. CDR3 in amino acids: CSVGGGVTDTQYF. The CDR3 DNA follows: TGCAGCGTTGGAGGGGGCGTCACAGATACGCAGTATTTT.